What follows are 28 T cell receptor beta chains derived from one specimen sequenced in a study of response to subunit inactivated influenza vaccine. TCRdb independently ran MiXCR on the RT-PCR reads; one entry per CDR3 protein. The profile covers roughly 790,000 distinct CDR3 sequences, with approximately 21% appearing a single time and roughly 10% taken by the ten largest. Here the sequenced sample was PBMCs from blood, taken 4 to 6 days after vaccination. These receptors originate from a man aged 45-65 years who received an inactivated influenza vaccine.

This chain connects TRBV20-1 to TRBJ1-1, with D possibly matching TRBD1 (5 bases). Germline CDR1 is DFQATT and CDR2 is SNEGSKA (reference sequence). The CDR3 sequence is 14 residues long. The V end was cut by 5 bases, the J end by 0 bases, with 13 bases between. CDR3 sequence reads: CSALTENMNTEAFF. CDR3 nucleotides: TGCAGTGCTCTGACAGAGAACATGAACACTGAAGCTTTCTTT.

This clonotype was detected many times. The rearrangement joins TRBV29-1 to TRBJ2-4; TRBD1 matches 9 bases. J gave up 8 bases and V 7 bases, and 21 bases lay outside the gene matches. The CDR3 sequence is 17 residues long. Germline CDR1 is SQVTM and CDR2 is ANQGSEA. CDR3 in DNA: TGCAGCGCTTCCAATCGGGACAGGGAGACTCACTCAGACATTCAGTACTTC. Translating it yields CSASNRDRETHSDIQYF.

This clonotype has at least ten counts. The chain has TRBV24-1 and TRBJ2-6; 7 nucleotides match TRBD2. Germline V gives CDR1 KGHDR, CDR2 SFDVKD. The CDR3 loop spans 18 amino acids. Losses at the gene ends were 3 bases for V and 1 base for J; bases not matched to a gene: 8. The CDR3: CATSDGRGKSSGANVLTF. Written as DNA, the CDR3 is TGTGCCACCAGTGATGGGAGGGGAAAGTCATCTGGGGCCAACGTCCTGACTTTC.

With regard to this clonotype: At one boundary the junction diverges from the germline segment, which might be a read error. This chain links TRBV6-2 or TRBV6-3 with TRBJ2-2, with no clear D. Germline V lookup: CDR1 MNHEY, CDR2 SVGEGT. There are 14 residues in the CDR3. CDR3 sequence (DNA): TGTGCCAGCAGTCTCGACCGGAACACCGTGGAGCTGTTTTTT. This codes for CASSLDRNTVELFF.

This chain joins TRBV29-1 and TRBJ1-1, with D uncertain. The CDR3 extends over 15 amino acids. Trimming took off 2 bases at V and 5 bases at J, with 18 bases between the two ends. Germline-derived CDR1 and CDR2 are SQVTM and ANQGSEA. In nucleotides, the CDR3 is TGCAGCGTTGAACTCTCATGGACCCAAGGGACTGAAGCTTTCTTT. Translating it yields CSVELSWTQGTEAFF.

The chain employs TRBV10-3 and TRBJ2-3; D may be TRBD1 (5 bases). The ends were cut back, 5 bases at V and 2 bases at J, with 17 bases in the middle. The CDR3 contains 16 residues. Germline CDR1 is ENHRY and CDR2 is SYGVKD. This chain's CDR3 is CAISFRELGYTDTQYF. DNA for the CDR3: TGTGCCATCAGTTTCAGGGAATTGGGGTACACAGATACGCAGTATTTT.

This clonotype has more than one count but fewer than ten. The chain is built from TRBV12-3 or TRBV12-4 and TRBJ2-5, with 9 bases fitting TRBD2. This CDR3 has 17 amino acids. J was trimmed by 4 bases and V by 6 bases; bases with no gene match: 15. This chain's CDR3 is CASSATTSGPWRETQYF. The CDR3 DNA reads as TGTGCCAGCAGCGCTACTACTAGCGGGCCCTGGAGAGAGACCCAGTACTTC.

V and J are TRBV4-1 and TRBJ1-5, with a tentative D call TRBD1 (6 bases). The CDR3 runs 14 residues. CDR1 MGHRA and CDR2 YSYEKL come from the germline V gene. V gave up 0 bases and J gave up 7 bases, with 10 bases separating them. CDR3 DNA: TGCGCCAGCAGCCAAGACAGGGGCAGCCAGCCCCAGCATTTT. Translated: CASSQDRGSQPQHF.

This chain joins TRBV2 and TRBJ2-5, with D hard to call. This CDR3 has 14 amino acids. Trimming took off 2 bases at V and 2 bases at J, with 9 bases between the two ends. Germline assignment: CDR1 SNHLY and CDR2 FYNNEI. The CDR3 DNA reads as TGTGCCAGCAGTGAAACGTCAGATCAAGAGACCCAGTACTTC. Its translation: CASSETSDQETQYF.

The V and J genes are TRBV2 and TRBJ2-2, with 7 bases matching TRBD1. CDR1 SNHLY and CDR2 FYNNEI come from the germline V gene. The CDR3 runs 14 residues. V shed 9 bases, J shed 4 bases, and the junction held 8 bases outside the gene matches. CDR3 nucleotides: TGTGCCAGTAGGGGGCAGGAGGTCACCGGGGAGCTGTTTTTT. This codes for CASRGQEVTGELFF.

This clonotype occurred a few times. This sequence joins TRBV6-1 and TRBJ2-7; D may be TRBD1 (5 bases). Germline CDR1 MNHNS, CDR2 SASEGT. The CDR3 length is 14 residues. V lost 1 base to trimming and J lost 0 bases, with 7 bases between them. The CDR3 spells CASSEVRASYEQYF. CDR3 bases: TGTGCCAGCAGTGAAGTCAGGGCCTCCTACGAGCAGTACTTC.

The chain carries TRBV11-1 and TRBJ2-7; 12 bases are a match to TRBD2. The CDR3 has 18 amino acids. V shed 2 bases, J shed 3 bases, and the junction held 11 bases outside the gene matches. CDR1 and CDR2 from the germline V gene are SGHAT and FQDESV (reference sequence). The CDR3, as DNA: TGTGCCAGCAGCTTAAGGCCTAGCGGGGGGGCTCTTAGCTACGAGCAGTACTTC. It specifies CASSLRPSGGALSYEQYF. Using reference TRBV11-1 and TRBJ2-7 for the parts outside the CDR3, the full variable domain is EAEVAQSPRYKITEKSQAVAFWCDPISGHATLYWYRQILGQGPELLVQFQDESVVDDSQLPKDRFSAERLKGVDSTLKIQPAELGDSAMYLCASSLRPSGGALSYEQYFGPGTRLTVT.

This chain joins TRBV7-9 and TRBJ2-7; tentatively, D is TRBD1 (6 bases). V was cut by 2 bases and J by 4 bases, with 15 bases left in between. The CDR3 has 15 amino acids. Per germline, CDR1 SEHNR and CDR2 FQNEAQ (reference sequence). The CDR3 DNA reads TGTGCCAGCAGCTTAATAGGGCTACAGGGATACGAGCAGTACTTC. Translation gives CASSLIGLQGYEQYF.

The CDR3 DNA reads as TGTGCCAGCAGTTACGTAACTAGCGGGTCGTATGAGCAGTTCTTC. Amino acids: CASSYVTSGSYEQFF. The chain employs TRBV6-5 and TRBJ2-1; the match to TRBD2 covers 9 bases. The CDR3 length is 15 residues. Per germline, CDR1 MNHEY and CDR2 SVGAGI. V lost 2 bases, J lost 8 bases, and 7 bases stayed unmatched.

The chain joins TRBV4-3 to TRBJ2-7; TRBD2 might be the D (6 bases). Germline V gene lookup returns CDR1 LGHNA and CDR2 YSLEER. Trimming removed 9 bases from V and 4 bases from J, with 19 bases in between. The CDR3 is 14 amino acids. The CDR3 loop is CASPQRASEYEQYF. For the CDR3, the DNA is TGCGCCAGTCCCCAGAGGGCTAGCGAATACGAGCAGTACTTC.

This clonotype was observed a handful of times. The chain couples TRBV7-3 to TRBJ2-5; D is perhaps TRBD1 or TRBD2 (6 bases each). CDR3 length equals 20 residues. Trimming pared 4 bases from V and 4 bases from J, leaving 31 bases between. From germline, CDR1 is SGHTA and CDR2 FQGTGA. CDR3 amino acids: CASSYYITSGTNGGGETQYF. The DNA for the CDR3 is TGTGCCAGCAGCTACTACATAACCTCCGGGACAAACGGGGGTGGAGAGACCCAGTACTTC.

This CDR3 reads CASSPVASPDGNEQFF. CDR3 in DNA: TGTGCCAGCTCACCAGTCGCATCCCCGGATGGGAATGAGCAGTTCTTC. The J gene is TRBJ2-1, the V gene TRBV18; D not certain. V was cut by 2 bases and J by 7 bases, with 18 bases left in between. Looked up from germline, CDR1 is KGHSH and CDR2 is LQKENI. The CDR3 loop spans 16 amino acids.

The gene calls are TRBV15 and TRBJ2-2; 13 nucleotides line up with TRBD2. Unmatched junction bases numbered 7, after V lost 5 bases and J lost 4 bases. This CDR3 has 17 amino acids. From germline, CDR1 is LNHNV and CDR2 YYDKDF (reference sequence). The CDR3 DNA is TGTGCCACCAGCCCCCGACTAGCGGGAGGCGGCACCGGGGAGCTGTTTTTT. This encodes CATSPRLAGGGTGELFF.

This clonotype was counted ten times or more. The chain joins TRBV20-1 to TRBJ2-5; no reliable D call. CDR1 is DFQATT and CDR2 is SNEGSKA in the germline V gene (reference sequence). The CDR3 runs 12 residues. V lost 5 bases, J lost 0 bases, and 7 bases lay in between. The CDR3: CSAGPNQETQYF. Written as DNA, the CDR3 is TGCAGTGCTGGACCCAACCAAGAGACCCAGTACTTC.

DNA of the CDR3: TGTGCCAGCAGTCACACGGGGGGGAAAGAGACCCAGTACTTC. It specifies CASSHTGGKETQYF. The chain has TRBV27 and TRBJ2-5; TRBD2 matches 8 bases. Germline CDR1 MNHEY, CDR2 SMNVEV (reference sequence). The CDR3 has 14 amino acids. The ends lost 5 bases at V and 3 bases at J; junction bases unmatched: 5.

This clonotype was found a few times. In DNA, the CDR3 is TGTGCCAGTAGTGTCCTCCGGGACAGGGGGTCGGGCTACACCTTC. This codes for CASSVLRDRGSGYTF. The rearrangement uses TRBV19 and TRBJ1-2; 11 nucleotides align to TRBD1. CDR1 and CDR2 from the germline V gene are LNHDA and SQIVND (reference sequence). J lost 8 bases, V lost 5 bases, and 10 bases had no gene match. The CDR3 runs to 15 residues. The full variable domain, with the rest looked up from reference TRBV19 and TRBJ1-2, is DGGITQSPKYLFRKEGQNVTLSCEQNLNHDAMYWYRQDPGQGLRLIYYSQIVNDFQKGDIAEGYSVSREKKESFPLTVTSAQKNPTAFYLCASSVLRDRGSGYTFGSGTRLTVV.

CDR3 loop: CSVGDSSGYTF. Here the CDR3 DNA reads TGCAGCGTTGGGGACAGTTCTGGCTACACCTTC. The chain carries TRBV29-1 and TRBJ1-2; TRBD1 aligns across 7 bases. The CDR3 contains 11 residues. CDR1 SQVTM and CDR2 ANQGSEA come from the germline V gene. Trimming removed 4 bases from V and 7 bases from J; junction bases left unmatched: 3. The full variable domain, completed using reference TRBV29-1 and TRBJ1-2, is SAVISQKPSRDICQRGTSLTIQCQVDSQVTMMFWYRQQPGQSLTLIATANQGSEATYESGFVIDKFPISRPNLTFSTLTVSNMSPEDSSIYLCSVGDSSGYTFGSGTRLTVV.

The genes are TRBV28 and TRBJ2-3, with 10 positions matching TRBD2. The V segment lost 6 bases and the J segment 5 bases; nucleotides outside the gene matches: 5. The CDR3 has 14 residues. Germline V gene lookup returns CDR1 MDHEN and CDR2 SYDVKM. For the CDR3, the DNA is TGTGCCAGCAGCGGGACTAGCGTGCTAGATACGCAGTATTTT. This translates into CASSGTSVLDTQYF.

The chain has TRBV28 and TRBJ2-5, with D unclear. V was shortened by 9 bases and J by 1 base, with 18 bases between the two germline ends. Per the germline V gene, CDR1 is MDHEN and CDR2 is SYDVKM. The CDR3 is 15 residues long. The CDR3 DNA reads TGTGCCAGTAAACCGACTGCTCAGGTCCAAGAGACCCAGTACTTC. It is translated as CASKPTAQVQETQYF.

This clonotype was observed a few times. The rearrangement uses TRBV7-2 and TRBJ2-3, with 14 bases matching TRBD2. J was trimmed by 3 bases and V by 4 bases; bases with no gene match: 3. In germline, CDR1 is SGHTA, CDR2 FQGNSA. The CDR3 loop spans 16 amino acids. The CDR3 reads CASSSWTSGGTDTQYF. The CDR3, as DNA: TGTGCCAGCAGCTCCTGGACTAGCGGGGGGACAGATACGCAGTATTTT.

This chain joins TRBV12-3 or TRBV12-4 and TRBJ2-1, with 14 bases that match TRBD2. V was pared by 8 bases and J by 5 bases, with 8 bases of the junction left unmatched. This CDR3 contains 16 residues. CDR3 residues: CASGQGLAGVDNEQFF. CDR3 nucleotide sequence: TGTGCCAGCGGCCAGGGACTAGCGGGAGTAGACAATGAGCAGTTCTTC.

This clonotype was observed a handful of times. This chain joins TRBV5-1 and TRBJ2-3, with a possible D match to TRBD2 (5 bases). V lost 0 bases, J lost 6 bases, and 11 bases lay in between. There are 14 residues in the CDR3. The germline gives CDR1 SGHRS, CDR2 YFSETQ. DNA of the CDR3: TGCGCCAGCAGCTTGGTGGCGCCGGGGGATACGCAGTATTTT. Amino acids: CASSLVAPGDTQYF. The full variable domain, rest sourced from reference TRBV5-1 and TRBJ2-3, is KAGVTQTPRYLIKTRGQQVTLSCSPISGHRSVSWYQQTPGQGLQFLFEYFSETQRNKGNFPGRFSGRQFSNSRSEMNVSTLELGDSALYLCASSLVAPGDTQYFGPGTRLTVL.

V usage is TRBV29-1 and J usage is TRBJ1-1; 7 bases are a match to TRBD1. Germline CDR1 SQVTM, CDR2 ANQGSEA. V was clipped by 6 bases and J by 1 base; unmatched bases: 2. The CDR3 covers 12 residues. CDR3 sequence: CSVGQKNTEAFF. The CDR3 coding sequence is TGCAGCGTGGGACAGAAGAACACTGAAGCTTTCTTT.